What follows are 10 T cell receptor beta chains derived from one specimen sequenced in a study of T cells in localized non-small cell lung cancer. This table comes from immunoSEQ multiplex PCR, and its TCRdb copy is limited to in-frame clones, with some not included. The sample has 1,500 to 2,000 clones, approximately 21% seen once; the top ten hold 12%. This sample comprised lung tumor tissue, obtained before any cancer treatment. The receptor source for this set is a male donor older than 55 with stage I lung adenocarcinoma.

CDR3 sequence (DNA): TGCGCCAGCAGCCAAGTCGGACTAGCGGGCCAAAAAAGGGGACACAATGAGCAGTTCTTC. Its translation is CASSQVGLAGQKRGHNEQFF. The chain recombines TRBV1 with TRBJ2-1; the table's D call, TRBD2, was not checked against the DNA. TRBV1 is assigned pseudogene status. CDR3 length equals 20 residues.

This clone was detected a few times. The chain employs TRBV6-8 and TRBJ2-3, with D maybe TRBD1 (7 bases). The V end was cut by 6 bases, the J end by 0 bases, with 16 bases between. Per germline, CDR1 MNHGY and CDR2 SAAAGT. CDR3 size: 16 residues. The CDR3 spells CASRRGTEPSTDTQYF. Here the CDR3 DNA reads TGTGCCAGCAGGCGCGGGACAGAGCCTAGCACAGATACGCAGTATTTT.

This clone was observed a few times. This rearrangement joins TRBV4-1 to TRBJ2-1; 11 bases are a match to TRBD2. Unmatched junction bases numbered 11, after V lost 3 bases and J lost 10 bases. Germline V lookup: CDR1 MGHRA, CDR2 YSYEKL. This CDR3 is 16 amino acids long. In DNA form, the CDR3 reads TGCGCCAGCAGCCACCACCGACTAGCGGGACGGGAAGAGCAGTTCTTC. This encodes CASSHHRLAGREEQFF.

The chain combines TRBV11-3 with TRBJ1-3; D unclear. Trimming shortened V by 4 bases and J by 1 base, and 8 bases separated the two germline ends. Germline V lookup: CDR1 SGHNT, CDR2 YENEEA. The CDR3 extends over 14 amino acids. The CDR3 protein is CASSSDSSGNTIYF. DNA of the CDR3: TGTGCCAGCAGCTCGGACTCTTCTGGAAACACCATATATTTT. Looking up the rest from reference TRBV11-3 and TRBJ1-3 gives the full variable domain: EAGVVQSPRYKIIEKKQPVAFWCNPISGHNTLYWYLQNLGQGPELLIRYENEEAVDDSQLPKDRFSAERLKGVDSTLKIQPAELGDSAVYLCASSSDSSGNTIYFGEGSWLTVV.

This clone was observed a few times. V usage is TRBV19 and J usage is TRBJ1-5; D ambiguous. Trimming shortened V by 7 bases and J by 3 bases, and 16 bases separated the two germline ends. Germline CDR1 and CDR2: LNHDA and SQIVND (reference sequence). The CDR3 is 15 amino acids. CDR3 in DNA: TGTGCCAGTACGGGTGAGGCCGCTCACAATCAGCCCCAGCATTTT. Translating it yields CASTGEAAHNQPQHF.

In this sample, this clone is medium-sized. This chain connects TRBV6-8 to TRBJ2-4; a weak D match, TRBD2 (6 bases). This CDR3 spans 18 amino acids. The germline V gene has CDR1 MNHGY and CDR2 SAAAGT. V lost 2 bases and J 0 bases, leaving 17 bases between the germline ends. The CDR3 loop reads CASSYAGDGGIAKNIQYF. The CDR3 nucleotides are TGTGCCAGCAGTTACGCCGGGGACGGGGGAATAGCCAAAAACATTCAGTACTTC.

There are a few counts of this clone. The J gene is TRBJ1-2, the V gene TRBV6-8, with TRBD1 matching over 11 bases. The CDR3 extends over 14 amino acids. V dropped 6 bases and J dropped 7; count of bases not matched to a gene: 7. Per germline, CDR1 MNHGY and CDR2 SAAAGT. CDR3 nucleotide sequence: TGTGCCAGCAGGACTGGGACAGGGGGTTTTGGCTACACCTTC. Residues: CASRTGTGGFGYTF.

As to this clone: Distinct nucleotide sequences in the sample also encode this CDR3. V and J are TRBV6-8 and TRBJ1-1, with D possibly matching TRBD1 (5 bases). The ends were cut back, 5 bases at V and 5 bases at J, with 12 bases in the middle. CDR1 is MNHGY and CDR2 is SAAAGT in the germline V gene. The CDR3 contains 13 residues. In nucleotides, the CDR3 is TGTGCCAGCAGTGATGGGGGGGGGACTGAAGCTTTCTTT. Translating gives CASSDGGGTEAFF.

The chain carries TRBV19 and TRBJ2-3, with D unresolved. This CDR3 comprises 15 residues. The V gene lost 5 bases and the J gene lost 4 bases, with 16 bases spanning the gap. CDR1 is LNHDA and CDR2 is SQIVND in the germline V gene (reference sequence). CDR3: CASSDTGLGADTQYF. In DNA, the CDR3 is TGTGCCAGTAGTGATACGGGTCTTGGGGCAGATACGCAGTATTTT.

This clone is classed as medium-sized. The rearrangement joins TRBV11-3 to TRBJ2-1; D may match TRBD1 or TRBD2 (6 bases each). The CDR3 sequence is 15 residues long. V was shortened by 5 bases and J by 2 bases, with 13 bases between the two germline ends. Germline loops: CDR1 SGHNT, CDR2 YENEEA. Here the CDR3 DNA reads TGTGCCAGCAGCCCCCCCGGGGGCGCCTACAATGAGCAGTTCTTC. Protein: CASSPPGGAYNEQFF.